One sample yielded the 5 T cell receptor beta chains listed below, sequenced in a study of blood T cell repertoires in COVID-19. Generated by immunoSEQ multiplex PCR, the TCRdb table keeps only in-frame clones and is missing some. The sample has under 250,000 clones; about 80% are singletons. The sequenced sample was peripheral blood. These receptors originate from a woman aged 25-40 years who had recovered from COVID-19.

This clone is medium-sized in the sample. The chain recombines TRBV7-9 with TRBJ1-5, with D uncertain. Germline V gene sequence: CDR1 SEHNR, CDR2 FQNEAQ (reference sequence). Trimming pared 5 bases from V and 6 bases from J, leaving 17 bases between. The CDR3 has 15 residues. The CDR3 DNA reads as TGTGCCAGCAGCGCAAGCAACGGGATGGGTCAGCCCCAGCATTTT. This translates into CASSASNGMGQPQHF.

V usage is TRBV27 and J usage is TRBJ2-3; D is possibly TRBD1 (5 bases). The CDR3 contains 16 residues. Trimming removed 5 bases from V and 0 bases from J, with 15 bases in between. Germline assignment: CDR1 MNHEY and CDR2 SMNVEV (reference sequence). This chain's CDR3 is CASSGETVYSTDTQYF. DNA for the CDR3: TGTGCCAGCAGTGGAGAGACAGTTTATAGCACAGATACGCAGTATTTT.

This sequence joins TRBV6-6 and TRBJ1-3; no clear D gene. Germline V gene data show CDR1 as MNHNY and CDR2 as SVGAGI (reference sequence). V gave up 4 bases and J gave up 11 bases, with 9 bases separating them. This CDR3 comprises 11 residues. In nucleotides, the CDR3 is TGTGCCAGCAGTTTTGGGCAGGCCATATATTTT. This encodes CASSFGQAIYF.

A single count supports this clone. This chain uses TRBV28 with TRBJ2-6, with a possible D match to TRBD1 (5 bases). Germline-derived CDR1 and CDR2 are MDHEN and SYDVKM. This CDR3 is 16 amino acids long. Trimming removed 6 bases from V and 0 bases from J, with 12 bases in between. The CDR3 bases are TGTGCCAGCAGCCCGGACACGACCTCTGGGGCCAACGTCCTGACTTTC. Its translation: CASSPDTTSGANVLTF.

V gene TRBV13 combines with J gene TRBJ2-6, with 11 bases fitting TRBD1. Losses at the gene ends were 4 bases for V and 2 bases for J; bases not matched to a gene: 4. The CDR3 covers 17 residues. Looked up from germline, CDR1 is PRHDT and CDR2 is FYEKMQ (reference sequence). The DNA for the CDR3 is TGTGCCAGCAGCTCCTGGACAGGGGGCGCTGGGGCCAACGTCCTGACTTTC. It encodes CASSSWTGGAGANVLTF.